This T cell receptor beta chain was captured by sequencing in a study of blood T cell repertoires in COVID-19. The wider study: Acute-phase and convalescent COVID-19 samples originated in the United States, Italy and Spain.

Germline V gives CDR1 LNHDA, CDR2 SQIVND (reference sequence). Trimming cost V 7 bases and J 1 base; bases outside gene matches: 6. The CDR3 loop spans 15 amino acids. Seattle patient enrollment occurred during active infection, with longitudinal follow-up thereafter. Original data processing: Amplified reference gene primers provided the basis for estimating nucleated cell counts. Only in-frame clones appear in the TCRdb table, and some are missing; sequencing was by immunoSEQ multiplex PCR. The DNA was the basis for D and trimming; V, J and clone size are from that table. The repertoire holds about 170,000 clones, with 70% to 90% as singletons.

The genes are TRBV19 and TRBJ2-3, with 9 bases fitting TRBD1. This sequence originates from a woman older than 75 with COVID-19, enrolled during active disease. The material sequenced was peripheral blood. CDR3 amino acids: CASTPRDRGTDTQYF. For the CDR3, the DNA is TGTGCCAGTACCCCTAGGGACAGGGGCACAGATACGCAGTATTTT.